Below, 14 T cell receptor beta chains from the same sample are listed, as sequenced in a study of blood T cell repertoires in COVID-19. Using immunoSEQ multiplex PCR, the repertoire was profiled, and TCRdb retains in-frame clones only, with some absent. This table holds a few hundred thousand clones, about nine tenths found once. Sequenced material: PBMCs or T cells enriched from blood (not recorded which). The receptors here all came from a man between 25 and 39 years old in a cohort exposed to, infected with or recovered from COVID-19 (not recorded which).

This clone occurred once. The V call is TRBV9, the J call TRBJ2-7; TRBD2 aligns across 10 bases. The length of the CDR3 is 16 residues. Looked up from germline, CDR1 is SGDLS and CDR2 is YYNGEE. Trimming removed 5 bases from V and 3 bases from J; junction bases left unmatched: 11. This chain's CDR3 is CASSVSPGLAVYEQYF. The CDR3 DNA sequence: TGTGCCAGCAGTGTGAGCCCCGGACTAGCGGTCTACGAGCAGTACTTC.

About this clone itself: The junction departs from the called germline gene at one end, perhaps through a read error. The CDR3 sequence: CASSPGTGGGNTIYF. In DNA form, the CDR3 reads TGTGCTAGCAGTCCCGGGACAGGGGGTGGAAACACCATATATTTT. The chain is built from TRBV7-7 and TRBJ1-3; 11 bases fit TRBD1. The CDR3 loop spans 15 amino acids. Germline V lookup: CDR1 SSHAT, CDR2 FNYEAQ (reference sequence). Filled out from reference TRBV7-7 and TRBJ1-3, the complete variable domain reads GAGVSQSPRYKVTKRGQDVTLRCDPISSHATLYWYQQALGQGPEFLTYFNYEAQPDKSGLPSDRFSAERPEGSISTLTIQRTEQRDSAMYRCASSPGTGGGNTIYFGEGSWLTVV.

The chain recombines TRBV7-8 with TRBJ2-1, with D perhaps matching TRBD2 (6 bases). This CDR3 is built from 16 residues. Germline CDR1 and CDR2: SGHVS and FQNEAQ. The V end was cut by 4 bases, the J end by 5 bases, with 18 bases between. CDR3 amino acids: CASSSPRRGPNNEQFF. The CDR3 nucleotides read TGTGCCAGCAGCTCCCCCAGGAGGGGACCTAACAATGAGCAGTTCTTC.

The rearrangement links TRBV7-8 to TRBJ2-5; 12 bases agree with TRBD2. V shed 4 bases, J shed 5 bases, and the junction held 23 bases outside the gene matches. The length of the CDR3 is 21 residues. Germline loops: CDR1 SGHVS, CDR2 FQNEAQ. CDR3 nucleotides: TGTGCCAGCAGCTCCGCCATTTCGGTTGGTTCTAGCGGGAGGGCCCGGGAGACCCAGTACTTC. Translated, it gives CASSSAISVGSSGRARETQYF.

The chain recombines TRBV6-1 with TRBJ2-7; 10 nucleotides match TRBD1. Germline V gene lookup returns CDR1 MNHNS and CDR2 SASEGT. V lost 1 base to trimming and J lost 0 bases; unmatched junction nucleotides: 0. This CDR3 has 15 amino acids. The CDR3 DNA reads TGTGCCAGCAGTGAAGGACAGGGGGCCTCCTACGAGCAGTACTTC. It encodes CASSEGQGASYEQYF.

V and J are TRBV5-4 and TRBJ2-5, with D hard to call. The CDR3 loop spans 13 amino acids. Germline V gene lookup returns CDR1 SGHNT and CDR2 YYREEE (reference sequence). Deletions cut 4 bases from V and 0 bases from J, with 7 bases between. This chain's CDR3 is CASSGAYQETQYF. The CDR3 DNA follows: TGTGCCAGCAGCGGAGCCTACCAAGAGACCCAGTACTTC.

This chain connects TRBV7-6 to TRBJ1-4; 7 bases match TRBD1. V was clipped by 1 base and J by 0 bases; unmatched bases: 5. In germline, CDR1 is SGHVS, CDR2 FNYEAQ. CDR3 length: 17 residues. The CDR3, as DNA: TGTGCCAGCAGCTTAGACACAGGGGAGGCAACTAATGAAAAACTGTTTTTT. It translates to CASSLDTGEATNEKLFF.

This chain uses TRBV7-9 with TRBJ2-7; 8 bases line up with TRBD1. After removal of 3 bases from V and 2 bases from J, the junction contained 3 bases not matched to a gene. Per the germline V gene, CDR1 is SEHNR and CDR2 is FQNEAQ (reference sequence). The CDR3 runs to 14 residues. CDR3 nucleotide sequence: TGTGCCAGCAGCTTCTCGGGACAGGCCTACGAGCAGTACTTC. Protein product: CASSFSGQAYEQYF.

V gene TRBV19 combines with J gene TRBJ1-4, with D hard to call. The germline CDR1 and CDR2 sequences are LNHDA and SQIVND (reference sequence). CDR3 length equals 14 residues. V lost 5 bases, J lost 3 bases, and 10 bases lay in between. Here the CDR3 DNA reads TGTGCCAGTAGTGCCTGGGAGGCTAATGAAAAACTGTTTTTT. The encoded protein is CASSAWEANEKLFF.

The rearrangement uses TRBV24-1 and TRBJ2-5; 7 bases are shared with TRBD2. The V gene end was trimmed by 3 bases and the J gene end by 2 bases; junction bases not matched to a gene: 8. Germline CDR1 and CDR2: KGHDR and SFDVKD. CDR3 length: 16 residues. CDR3 in amino acids: CATSDPSGESQETQYF. CDR3 coding DNA: TGTGCCACCAGTGATCCCAGCGGGGAGAGTCAAGAGACCCAGTACTTC.

This chain connects TRBV28 to TRBJ2-5, with a weak D call TRBD1 (5 bases). Germline loops: CDR1 MDHEN, CDR2 SYDVKM. The V gene lost 6 bases and the J gene lost 4 bases, with 12 bases spanning the gap. The CDR3 loop spans 13 amino acids. CDR3 amino acids: CASRGRARETQYF. The CDR3 coding sequence is TGTGCCAGCAGAGGCAGGGCCAGAGAGACCCAGTACTTC.

This rearrangement joins TRBV10-3 to TRBJ1-1, with TRBD1 as a possible D gene (6 bases). Trimming pared 4 bases from V and 1 base from J, leaving 13 bases between. The CDR3 consists of 15 residues. Germline V gene sequence: CDR1 ENHRY, CDR2 SYGVKD. CDR3 sequence: CAISGTGTPNTEAFF. The CDR3 DNA reads TGTGCCATCAGTGGCACCGGGACACCGAACACTGAAGCTTTCTTT.

In its sample, this clone was seen once. J is TRBJ1-1 and V is TRBV5-1; TRBD1 matches at 7 bases. With V trimmed by 0 bases and J by 1 base, 12 bases remained unmatched. The CDR3 is made up of 18 amino acids. Germline V gives CDR1 SGHRS, CDR2 YFSETQ. Here the CDR3 DNA reads TGCGCCAGCAGCTTGGTTGGCAGGGGGGCGTTAAGGAACACTGAAGCTTTCTTT. It is translated as CASSLVGRGALRNTEAFF.

The chain combines TRBV27 with TRBJ2-5; TRBD2 matches 11 bases. Unmatched junction bases numbered 8, after V lost 5 bases and J lost 3 bases. CDR3 length equals 16 residues. Germline V gene lookup returns CDR1 MNHEY and CDR2 SMNVEV (reference sequence). CDR3 in DNA: TGTGCCAGCAGTGTACTAGCGGGAGTCCCTAAAGAGACCCAGTACTTC. It specifies CASSVLAGVPKETQYF.